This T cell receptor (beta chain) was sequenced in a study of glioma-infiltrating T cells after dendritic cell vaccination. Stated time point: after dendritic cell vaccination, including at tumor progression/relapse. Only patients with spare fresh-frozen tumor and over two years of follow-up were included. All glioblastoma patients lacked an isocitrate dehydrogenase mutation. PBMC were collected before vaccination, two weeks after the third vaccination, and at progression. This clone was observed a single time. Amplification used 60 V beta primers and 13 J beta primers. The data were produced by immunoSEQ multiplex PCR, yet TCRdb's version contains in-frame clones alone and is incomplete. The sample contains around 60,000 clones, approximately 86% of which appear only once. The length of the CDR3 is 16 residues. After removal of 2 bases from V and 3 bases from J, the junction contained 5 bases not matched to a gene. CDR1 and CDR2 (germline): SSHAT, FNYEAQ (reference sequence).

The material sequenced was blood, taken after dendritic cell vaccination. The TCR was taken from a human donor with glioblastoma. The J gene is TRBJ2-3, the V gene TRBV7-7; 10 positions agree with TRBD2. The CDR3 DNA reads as TGTGCCAGCAGCTTAAGGCTAGCGGGGGAGACAGATACGCAGTATTTT. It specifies CASSLRLAGETDTQYF. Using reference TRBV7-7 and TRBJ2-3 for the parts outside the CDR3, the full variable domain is GAGVSQSPRYKVTKRGQDVTLRCDPISSHATLYWYQQALGQGPEFLTYFNYEAQPDKSGLPSDRFSAERPEGSISTLTIQRTEQRDSAMYRCASSLRLAGETDTQYFGPGTRLTVL.